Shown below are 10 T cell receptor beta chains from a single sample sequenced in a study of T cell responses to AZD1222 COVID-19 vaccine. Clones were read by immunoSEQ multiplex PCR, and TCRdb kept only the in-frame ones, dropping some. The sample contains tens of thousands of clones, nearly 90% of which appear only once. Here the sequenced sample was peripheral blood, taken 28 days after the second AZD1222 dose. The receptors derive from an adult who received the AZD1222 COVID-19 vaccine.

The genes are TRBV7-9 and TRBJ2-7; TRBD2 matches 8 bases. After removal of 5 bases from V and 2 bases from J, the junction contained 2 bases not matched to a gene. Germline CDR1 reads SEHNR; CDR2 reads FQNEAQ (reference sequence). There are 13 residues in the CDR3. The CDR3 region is CASSPGGAYEQYF. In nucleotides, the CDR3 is TGTGCCAGCAGCCCCGGGGGGGCCTACGAGCAGTACTTC.

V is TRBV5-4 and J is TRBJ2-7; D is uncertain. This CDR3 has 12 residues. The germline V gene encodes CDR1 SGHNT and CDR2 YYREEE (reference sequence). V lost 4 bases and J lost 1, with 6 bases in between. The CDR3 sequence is CASSVASYEQYF. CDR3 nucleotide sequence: TGTGCCAGCAGCGTGGCGTCCTACGAGCAGTACTTC. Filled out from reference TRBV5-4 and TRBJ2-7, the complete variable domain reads ETGVTQSPTHLIKTRGQQVTLRCSSQSGHNTVSWYQQALGQGPQFIFQYYREEENGRGNFPPRFSGLQFPNYSSELNVNALELDDSALYLCASSVASYEQYFGPGTRLTVT.

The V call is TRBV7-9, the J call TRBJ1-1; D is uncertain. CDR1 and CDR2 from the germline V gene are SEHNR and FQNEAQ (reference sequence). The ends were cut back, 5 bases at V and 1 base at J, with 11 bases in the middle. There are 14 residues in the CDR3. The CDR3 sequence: CASSPFRGNTEAFF. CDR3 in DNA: TGTGCCAGCAGCCCATTTCGGGGGAACACTGAAGCTTTCTTT. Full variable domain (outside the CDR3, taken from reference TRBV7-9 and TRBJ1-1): DTGVSQNPRHKITKRGQNVTFRCDPISEHNRLYWYRQTLGQGPEFLTYFQNEAQLEKSRLLSDRFSAERPKGSFSTLEIQRTEQGDSAMYLCASSPFRGNTEAFFGQGTRLTVV.

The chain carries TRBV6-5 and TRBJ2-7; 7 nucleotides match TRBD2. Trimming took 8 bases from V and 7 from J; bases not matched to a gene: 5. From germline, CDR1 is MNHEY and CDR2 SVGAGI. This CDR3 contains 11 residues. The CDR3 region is CASGRAGEQYF. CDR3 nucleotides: TGTGCCAGCGGGAGGGCGGGGGAGCAGTACTTC.

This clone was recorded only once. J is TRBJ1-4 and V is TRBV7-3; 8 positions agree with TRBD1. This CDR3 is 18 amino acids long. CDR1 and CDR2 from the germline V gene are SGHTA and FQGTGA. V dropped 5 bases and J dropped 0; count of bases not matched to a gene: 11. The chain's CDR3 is CASSGAIGQGTTNEKLFF. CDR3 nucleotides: TGTGCCAGCAGCGGCGCAATTGGACAGGGAACAACTAATGAAAAACTGTTTTTT.

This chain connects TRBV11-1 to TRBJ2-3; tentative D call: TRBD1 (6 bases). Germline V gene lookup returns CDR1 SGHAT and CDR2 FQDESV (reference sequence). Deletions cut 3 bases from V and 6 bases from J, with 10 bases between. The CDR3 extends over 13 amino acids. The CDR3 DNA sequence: TGTGCCAGCAGCTTCGCAGGGGAGGATACGCAGTATTTT. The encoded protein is CASSFAGEDTQYF.

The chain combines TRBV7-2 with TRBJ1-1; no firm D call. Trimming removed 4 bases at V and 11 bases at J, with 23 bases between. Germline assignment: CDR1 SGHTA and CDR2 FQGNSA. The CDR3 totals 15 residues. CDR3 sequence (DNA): TGTGCCAGCAGCTCAAATTCCCTTCCGTATTCGACGGCTTTCTTT. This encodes CASSSNSLPYSTAFF.

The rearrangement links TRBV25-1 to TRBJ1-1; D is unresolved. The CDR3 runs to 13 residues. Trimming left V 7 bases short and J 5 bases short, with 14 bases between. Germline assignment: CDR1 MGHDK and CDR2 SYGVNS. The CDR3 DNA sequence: TGTGCCAGCACCCTGTCCCTAGGGACTGAAGCTTTCTTT. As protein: CASTLSLGTEAFF.

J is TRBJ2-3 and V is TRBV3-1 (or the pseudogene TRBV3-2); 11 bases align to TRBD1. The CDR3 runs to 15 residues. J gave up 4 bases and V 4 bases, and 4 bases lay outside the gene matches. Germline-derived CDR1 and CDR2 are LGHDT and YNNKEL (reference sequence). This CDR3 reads CASSPAGQGADTQYF. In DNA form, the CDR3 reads TGTGCCAGCAGCCCAGCGGGACAGGGGGCAGATACGCAGTATTTT.

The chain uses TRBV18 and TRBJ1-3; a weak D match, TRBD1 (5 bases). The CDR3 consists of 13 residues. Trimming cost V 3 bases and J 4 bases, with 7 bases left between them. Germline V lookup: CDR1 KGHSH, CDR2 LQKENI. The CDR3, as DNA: TGTGCCAGCTCACCGTGGGGGGGAAACACCATATATTTT. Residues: CASSPWGGNTIYF.